Included here is one TCR beta chain sequence, with context. The antigen it binds to is not known. It has no much larger one-base neighbor in the sample; base qualities were not kept. The entire amount of isolated RNA was reverse transcribed using the High Capacity cDNA Reverse Transcription Kit, so the sequenced TCRB transcripts were expressed ones. Naive, central memory and regulatory T cell samples underwent deep immunoSEQ sequencing, averaging around 4 million total reads per sample. Sorted cells were lysed in RLT buffer and RNA was extracted with DNase-treated RNeasy Micro or Mini kits, depending on cell number. Each cell subset was processed on its own to prevent cross-contamination, while patient and healthy donor samples were processed together. The immunoSEQ multiplex PCR was used to amplify TCRB sequences from cDNA, generating 87-bp fragments that spanned the CDR3 region. Sequencing of the amplicons was performed on the Illumina HiSeq platform. As for the authors' bioinformatics: PCR bias was computationally corrected using synthetic template baselines, reads within Hamming distance 2 were collapsed, and singletons that could not be merged were discarded. By aligning reads against IMGT, V, D and J genes, CDR3 length, and insertions or deletions at six rearrangement sites were assigned. Within each subset, clonotype counts were normalized to the number of sorted cells before true diversity and Gini coefficients were calculated with the tcR R package. Repertoire sharing was quantified using the overlap coefficient calculated on TCRB nucleotide sequences. Imported from immuneACCESS, the table was reduced by TCRdb to in-frame sequences with V and J called. These copies leave out some clones; in studies compared against another copy, an unresolved V gene accounts for under half, and the cause of the remainder is not known. D and trimming come from the DNA, and the V and J calls and clone size come from that table. The sample table holds about 140,000 clones, of which 9% to 10% were seen once. The ten most abundant clones make up approximately 0.65% of the sample.

V has 6 bases trimmed and J has 2 bases trimmed; junction bases matching no gene number 5. Per the germline V gene, SGHTA is the CDR1 and FQGNSA is the CDR2. Inclusive of the bounding cysteine and phenylalanine, the CDR3 is 16 residues long. Kept here is only the CDR3 DNA, which spans 48 bases and is read in frame from base 1. Each donor gave one peripheral blood draw, about 100 mL on average, collected into heparinised tubes. A BD FACSAria II and a panel including CD45RO, CCR7, CD25, CD127, CD95 and CD27 were used to sort naive, central memory, regulatory and stem cell-like memory CD4+ T cells. Purity was above 98% for every sorted population. PBMCs were isolated immediately by Lymphoprep density gradient centrifugation and stained directly without culture. So that batch effects would be minimized, each experiment stained and sorted samples in pairs, pairing one healthy donor with one patient. This sample is drawn from a study of beta chain features in type 1 diabetes (dated by TCRdb to 2017 to 2018). About the study as a whole: Mean age, gender distribution, total cell number and subset yield were not different between patients and healthy donors. Across all samples, some 99 million sorted cells were examined, and cell number per subset correlated strongly with RNA yield. The study compared the TCRB repertoires of sorted circulating CD4+ T cell subsets in recently diagnosed type 1 diabetes patients with those in matched healthy donors. Regulatory and stem cell-like memory subsets were isolated from only 8 patients and about 8 healthy donors, whereas naive and central memory subsets came from all 30 or so donors.

General study outcomes and caveats: Fewer insertions and more nucleotide deletions at VDJ recombination sites were observed in patients with type 1 diabetes, implying thymic rearrangement abnormalities. Sequencing cDNA rather than genomic DNA could over-represent highly expressing activated cells, although activation and CD3 levels did not differ between groups. Shorter templates might have been favored by PCR, but patient and control samples were amplified and corrected together, so both groups would have been affected equally by any skew. Naive, central memory and regulatory TCRB repertoires appeared to be more similar among patients than among healthy donors. Because the HLA sub-analyses included only small numbers of individuals, any influence of HLA type on TCRB rearrangement was left unresolved. In all four CD4+ subsets, TCRB CDR3 length was moderately but significantly shorter in type 1 diabetes patients.

The sample was central memory CD4+ T cells from blood. The receptor was derived from a woman aged 40 to 50 in good health. The chain employs TRBV7-2 and TRBJ2-5, with 14 junctional bases fitting TRBD2. The nucleotides are TGTGCCAGCAGGAAGGGACTAGCGGGGGAACAAGAGACCCAGTACTTC. Its protein is CASRKGLAGEQETQYF. Extended through the reference TRBV7-2 and TRBJ2-5 proteins, this CDR3 yields the full variable domain: GAGVSQSPSNKVTEKGKDVELRCDPISGHTALYWYRQSLGQGLEFLIYFQGNSAPDKSGLPSDRFSAERTGGSVSTLTIQRTQQEDSAVYLCASRKGLAGEQETQYFGPGTRLLVL.